This is a list of T cell receptor beta chains from one sample in a study of T cells in Graves' hyperthyroidism and ophthalmopathy. MiXCR, applied by TCRdb to the multiplex PCR reads, yields one record per CDR3 protein. The repertoire includes hundreds of thousands of distinct CDR3 sequences, approximately 25% of them detected once, and around 32% sits in the top ten. The sample comprised blood. The receptors originated from a woman aged 35 to 49 with Graves' ophthalmopathy. Both conserved end residues are part of each CDR3. The order of the fields is J gene, V gene, D gene, clone size, CDR3 DNA, CDR3 protein. D genes are given only for firm matches. Clone size is stated in some rows and not others, as once, few, many or a class when expanded.

TRBJ1-5 TRBV7-8 TRBD1 many TGTGCCAGCAGCATAACAGGGGGCGCCCACCAGCCCCAGCATTTT CASSITGGAHQPQHF
TRBJ1-2 TRBV18 TRBD1 many TGTGCCAGCTCACCGAGGGACAGGGAACACTATGGCTACACCTTC CASSPRDREHYGYTF
TRBJ2-7 TRBV19 TRBD2 once TGTGCCAGTAGTAGGTGGACTAGCGGGGACTCCTACGAGCAGTACTTC CASSRWTSGDSYEQYF
TRBJ1-1 TRBV2 NA many TGTGCCAGCAGTGGGGATTTGAACACTGAAGCTTTCTTT CASSGDLNTEAFF
TRBJ1-1 TRBV12-3/TRBV12-4 NA few TGTGCCAGCAGGCGGGGGAGGGACACTGAAGCTTTCTTT CASRRGRDTEAFF
TRBJ1-2 TRBV2 TRBD1 many TGTGCCAGCAGCCTACAGGGGGTCTATGGCTACACCTTC CASSLQGVYGYTF
TRBJ1-2 TRBV2 NA NA TGTGCCAGTGGGGGGAGCAGGTATGGCTACACCTTC CASGGSRYGYTF
TRBJ2-5 TRBV28 NA many TGTGCCAGCAGTCCCCCGATCGGGACCCAGTACTTC CASSPPIGTQYF
TRBJ2-7 TRBV18 NA many TGTGCCAGCTCACCTGGGGGCGCGGGGGCTAGCTCCTACGAGCAGTACTTC CASSPGGAGASSYEQYF
TRBJ2-7 TRBV7-6 TRBD1 many TGTGCCAGCAGCTCCGGGACAGGGGCCCCGACCTACGAGCAGTACTTC CASSSGTGAPTYEQYF
TRBJ2-5 TRBV18 NA many TGTGCCAGCTCACCACCGGTCAAACAGGGCCAAGAGACCCAGTACTTC CASSPPVKQGQETQYF
TRBJ2-5 TRBV2 TRBD2 many TGTGCCAGCGGGGCGGGGGAAGAGACCCAGTACTTC CASGAGEETQYF
TRBJ2-7 TRBV11-2 TRBD2 NA TGTGCCAGCAGCTCCAACCGGGGGGGCGAGCAGTACTTC CASSSNRGGEQYF
TRBJ2-7 TRBV20-1 TRBD2 many TGCAGTGCTAGTTCCCTAGCGGGCCTCTACGAGCAGTACTTC CSASSLAGLYEQYF
TRBJ2-5 TRBV10-3 NA NA TGTGCCATCAAGGGTGGGGCGGGACGTGCGGGCCAAGAGACCCAGTACTTC CAIKGGAGRAGQETQYF
TRBJ2-2 TRBV28 NA many TGTGCCAGCAGTTTGCCCGGGACACTAAACACCGGGGAGCTGTTTTTT CASSLPGTLNTGELFF
TRBJ1-1 TRBV2 NA many TGTGCCAGCAGCGACCGTACCCCGGGAGGCGCTGAAGCTTTCTTT CASSDRTPGGAEAFF
TRBJ1-1 TRBV6-2/TRBV6-3 TRBD1 NA TGTGCCAGCAGTTACTCCCCATCGACAGGGATAAACACTGAAGCTTTCTTT CASSYSPSTGINTEAFF
TRBJ1-1 TRBV12-3/TRBV12-4 NA NA TGTGCCAGCAGTTTACCAGGGCCGAATTTACTGAACACTGAAGCTTTCTTT CASSLPGPNLLNTEAFF
TRBJ2-7 TRBV29-1 NA many TGCAGCGTTGAAGTAGGCGTCTCAGGCGAGCAGTACTTC CSVEVGVSGEQYF
TRBJ1-1 TRBV28 NA NA TGTGCCAGCAGCCAAGGCGGTCGGGGAGCTTTCTTT CASSQGGRGAFF
TRBJ2-5 TRBV7-6 NA many TGTGCCAGCAGCTTAGCCCGCGCCAGTCAAGAGACCCAGTACTTC CASSLARASQETQYF
TRBJ2-2 TRBV6-5 NA many TGTGCCAGCAGTTACGAGGGCGTCGGCACCGGGGAGCTGTTTTTT CASSYEGVGTGELFF
TRBJ1-2 TRBV28 NA many TGTGCCAGCAGTTTAAGGGGCGGGGCTAACTATGGCTACACCTTC CASSLRGGANYGYTF
TRBJ2-2 TRBV7-2 NA many TGTGCCAGCAGCTTACTTATGTCCAACGCCGGGGAGCTGTTTTTT CASSLLMSNAGELFF
TRBJ2-7 TRBV6-1 TRBD1 NA TGTGCCAGCAACCTAGGACAGGGCTACGAGCAGTACTTC CASNLGQGYEQYF
TRBJ2-2 TRBV7-3 NA many TGTGCCAGCAGCCCGGGCAGGACCATTCCCGGGGAGCTGTTTTTT CASSPGRTIPGELFF
TRBJ2-7 TRBV6-2/TRBV6-3 NA NA TGTGCCAGCCGTTTTGATAAGGGATCGTGGTACGAGCAGTACTTC CASRFDKGSWYEQYF